This T cell receptor beta chain was captured by sequencing in a study of blood T cell repertoires in COVID-19. Across the whole study: There were acute and convalescent COVID-19 samples, and they came from the United States, Italy and Spain. The analysed material was cDNA or gDNA that came from T cells, B-cell-depleted T cells, or PBMCs.

The CDR3 totals 13 residues. The junction had 2 bases not matched to a gene; V was cut back by 5 bases and J by 5 bases. The V gene's germline CDR1 is LNHDA and CDR2 SQIVND (reference sequence). The authors' processing: How many nucleated cells were present was estimated from reference gene primer amplification. Here immunoSEQ multiplex PCR was the method, and the copy in TCRdb shows in-frame clones only, minus some. The V and J calls and clone size are taken from that table; D and trimming were inferred from the DNA. The sample lists about 90,000 clones, about 91% seen once, with 1.8% in the top ten.

The sequencing sample was made of peripheral blood. V is TRBV19 and J is TRBJ1-5; 8 nucleotides agree with TRBD1. This TCR was recovered from a human donor with active COVID-19. The donor label of this sample is uncertain. The CDR3 loop reads CASSRTGYQPQHF. The CDR3 DNA follows: TGTGCCAGTAGTCGGACAGGGTATCAGCCCCAGCATTTT. Full variable domain (remainder filled in from reference TRBV19 and TRBJ1-5): DGGITQSPKYLFRKEGQNVTLSCEQNLNHDAMYWYRQDPGQGLRLIYYSQIVNDFQKGDIAEGYSVSREKKESFPLTVTSAQKNPTAFYLCASSRTGYQPQHFGDGTRLSIL.